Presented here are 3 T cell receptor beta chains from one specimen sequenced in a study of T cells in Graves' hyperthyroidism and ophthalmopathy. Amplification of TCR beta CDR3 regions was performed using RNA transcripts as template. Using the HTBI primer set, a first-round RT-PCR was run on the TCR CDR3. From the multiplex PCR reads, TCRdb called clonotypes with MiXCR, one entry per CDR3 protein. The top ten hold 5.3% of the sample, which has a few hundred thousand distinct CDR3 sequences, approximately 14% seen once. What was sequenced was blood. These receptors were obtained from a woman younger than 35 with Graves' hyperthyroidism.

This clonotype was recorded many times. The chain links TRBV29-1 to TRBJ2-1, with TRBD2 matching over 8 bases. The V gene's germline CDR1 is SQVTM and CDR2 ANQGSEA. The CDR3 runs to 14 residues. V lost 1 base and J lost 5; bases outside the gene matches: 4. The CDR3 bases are TGCAGCGTTGAAGTGGATAGCGGGAACAATGAGCAGTTCTTC. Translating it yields CSVEVDSGNNEQFF.

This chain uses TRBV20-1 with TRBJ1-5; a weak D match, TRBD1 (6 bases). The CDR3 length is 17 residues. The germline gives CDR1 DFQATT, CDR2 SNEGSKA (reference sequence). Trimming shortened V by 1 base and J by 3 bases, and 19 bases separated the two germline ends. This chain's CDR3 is CSARVGRGKHNNQPQHF. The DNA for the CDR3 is TGCAGTGCTAGAGTGGGCAGGGGAAAGCATAACAATCAGCCCCAGCATTTT.

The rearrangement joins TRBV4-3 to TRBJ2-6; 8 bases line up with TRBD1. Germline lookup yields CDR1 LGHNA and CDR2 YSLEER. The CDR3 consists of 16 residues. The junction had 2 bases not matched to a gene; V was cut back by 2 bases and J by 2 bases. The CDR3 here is CASSQRTGTGANVLTF. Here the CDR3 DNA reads TGCGCCAGCAGCCAACGGACAGGGACTGGGGCCAACGTCCTGACTTTC.